This TCR beta chain was documented in a study of a mutant IDH1 vaccine in newly diagnosed glioma (dated by TCRdb to about 2021). For the study in its entirety: Vaccination began 4-6 weeks after radiotherapy alone, or alongside temozolomide cycles in the chemotherapy-containing groups. Peripheral blood was drawn at six visits: V03 (baseline), V05, V07, V10, V12 and V13. The roughly 32 treated patients were roughly 62% male and roughly 40% female, with a mean age of around 40 years. Prior to enrollment, patients had been given standard therapy consisting of radiotherapy alone, temozolomide alone, or radiochemotherapy with temozolomide, with the combination given to most patients. Longitudinal TCRB deep sequencing was performed for about 25 treated patients wherever samples were available for exploratory analyses. The week-35 safety follow-up was designated visit V12, and the week-47 end of study was designated visit V13. Study-level results and caveats: Pseudoprogression seemed to be unrelated to changes in the top peripheral T cell clonotypes found by TCRB sequencing. Immune responses induced by the vaccine were seen in roughly 95% of patients across multiple MHC alleles. The authors noted that analyses of patient blood samples could not be reproduced because of sample limitations. PBMC samples for TCRB deep sequencing were selected based on availability.

This specimen's time point label, interpreted: week 47, end of study. Every vaccine dose consisted of 300 ug of a 20-mer mutant IDH1 peptide in Montanide, administered subcutaneously together with topical imiquimod. Patients were given eight vaccinations, in weeks 1, 3, 5, 7, 11, 15, 19 and 23, which matched visits V03 through V10. Donors had newly diagnosed WHO grade 3 or 4 IDH1-mutant astrocytomas with loss of nuclear ATRX. The samples were drawn from NOA16, a multicentre, single-arm, open-label phase I trial in Germany that tested a mutant IDH1 peptide vaccine in humans for the first time. Genomic DNA for TCRB sequencing was extracted from EDTA blood using the DNeasy Blood and Tissue Kit. This clone was observed a handful of times. Its binding antigen is unknown. Base qualities are missing; no much larger clone stands one base away. To prepare the library, the immunoSEQ multiplex PCR assay was applied. The hsTCRB Kit was used according to the manufacturer's protocol to amplify rearranged TCR beta chain sequences. TCRB libraries were sequenced on an Illumina MiSeq. For the original study's pipeline: Demultiplexing, trimming and gene mapping were performed with the kit vendor's proprietary platform. Drawn from immuneACCESS, this table holds only the in-frame rearrangements with V and J called that TCRdb kept. Clones are partly lost; checked studies trace under half to an unresolved V gene and leave the rest unexplained. The DNA was the basis for D and trimming; V, J and clone size are from that table. This sample is represented by about 90,000 clones; under 90% of them were singletons. Over 0.7% of the sample comes from the top ten.

Based on the germline V gene, the CDR1 and CDR2 sequences are SGDLS and YYNGEE. The germline ends are 7 bases apart after V is trimmed by 0 bases and J by 5 bases. From its cysteine to its phenylalanine, the CDR3 spans 13 amino acids. Only the CDR3 region is kept as DNA, spanning 39 bases read in frame from base 1. The clonotype comes from a woman aged 50 to 60 with glioma. The sample was PBMCs, taken from a glioma patient whose treatment included an IDH1 peptide vaccine. In this chain, TRBV9 is recombined with TRBJ2-3, with no D gene named confidently. The DNA sequence follows: TGTGCCAGCAGCGTAGTACACAGAGATACGCAGTATTTT. The encoded protein is CASSVVHRDTQYF.